This note documents a single T cell receptor beta chain sequence. Use of 60 Vbeta and 13 Jbeta primers characterized the PCR. Measured with immunoSEQ multiplex PCR; TCRdb has only the in-frame clones, and not every one. The sample contains over 150,000 clones, roughly 70% of which appear only once. This sample is drawn from a study of cytomegalovirus exposure and HLA in healthy donors. The germline V gene encodes CDR1 SEHNR and CDR2 FQNEAQ (reference sequence). The CDR3 length is 16 residues. V lost 1 base, J lost 4 bases, and 9 bases stayed unmatched. Each of the donors was a healthy bone marrow donor.

This chain uses TRBV7-9 with TRBJ2-7; TRBD2 agrees at 8 bases. The specimen sequenced was PBMCs. This clonotype originated in a woman aged 35 to 49 in good health and CMV-seropositive. In DNA form, the CDR3 reads TGTGCCAGCAGCTTAGGGAAGGAAGCGGGAGCATACGAGCAGTACTTC. This codes for CASSLGKEAGAYEQYF.